Listed here are 24 T cell receptor beta chains from one sample, sequenced in a study of T-cell reconstitution after alpha-beta-depleted transplantation in children. Unique molecular identifiers were built into the TCRbeta library. MiXCR was run by TCRdb on the PCR reads, yielding one entry per CDR3 protein. Here the sample spans 220,000 or so distinct CDR3 sequences, 6.5% to 10% being singletons. Sequenced here: PBMCs, mostly from graft donor cells, sampled 180 days after TCRalphabeta/CD19-depleted stem cell transplant. The source of these receptors is a male patient younger than 18 who had a stem cell transplant for acute lymphoblastic leukemia, so the T cells may come from the graft donor.

In its sample, this clonotype was seen many times. The V call is TRBV7-8, the J call TRBJ2-7; 8 nucleotides match TRBD2. This CDR3 comprises 19 residues. V lost 2 bases and J lost 4; bases outside the gene matches: 19. From germline, CDR1 is SGHVS and CDR2 FQNEAQ. In DNA form, the CDR3 reads TGTGCCAGCAGCTTAAGCCCACCCTTAGCGGGGCTTTCTACGTACGAGCAGTACTTC. Translating gives CASSLSPPLAGLSTYEQYF.

This clonotype was picked up many times. V gene TRBV5-1 combines with J gene TRBJ1-3; perhaps TRBD1 as D (5 bases). In germline, CDR1 is SGHRS, CDR2 YFSETQ. The CDR3 spans 17 residues. V shed 0 bases and J shed 4 bases, with 17 bases lying between them. Here the CDR3 reads CASSLGPGTGLGNTIYF. In nucleotides, the CDR3 is TGCGCCAGCAGCTTGGGCCCCGGGACTGGCCTCGGAAACACCATATATTTT.

This clonotype was observed a few times. The chain recombines TRBV27 with TRBJ2-7; tentatively, D is TRBD1 (5 bases). The CDR3 totals 13 residues. V lost 7 bases, J lost 1 base, and 11 bases lay in between. Looked up from germline, CDR1 is MNHEY and CDR2 is SMNVEV (reference sequence). The CDR3 DNA follows: TGTGCCAGCAAAGGCAGGGCTTCCTACGAGCAGTACTTC. The encoded protein is CASKGRASYEQYF.

This clonotype was seen many times. The germline gene is not matched at one end of the junction; a read error may be the cause. The rearrangement uses TRBV7-2 and TRBJ2-7; D not certain. CDR3 size: 9 residues. Germline V gene data show CDR1 as SGHTA and CDR2 as FQGNSA. The CDR3 loop reads CASSLRTPF. The CDR3 nucleotides read TGTGCCAGCAGCTTACGGACCCCGTTC.

This clonotype has just a few counts. J is TRBJ1-4 and V is TRBV6-1, with TRBD1 matching over 7 bases. This CDR3 has 16 amino acids. Unmatched junction bases numbered 11, after V lost 6 bases and J lost 4 bases. Germline CDR1 MNHNS, CDR2 SASEGT. CDR3 region: CASSPTGWGVNEKLFF. The CDR3 nucleotides read TGTGCCAGCAGCCCGACAGGGTGGGGGGTTAATGAAAAACTGTTTTTT.

In this sample, this clonotype turned up many times. J is TRBJ2-7 and V is TRBV5-5; no reliable D call. The CDR3 is 15 residues long. Trimming removed 0 bases at V and 0 bases at J, with 10 bases between. Looked up from germline, CDR1 is SGHKS and CDR2 is YYEKEE (reference sequence). The CDR3 protein is CASSLDGSSSYEQYF. The CDR3 nucleotides read TGTGCCAGCAGCTTGGACGGTTCCAGCTCCTACGAGCAGTACTTC.

This clonotype was seen at least ten times. The genes are TRBV7-2 and TRBJ2-1; 8 bases match TRBD1. With 2 bases clipped from V and 6 bases from J, the junction kept 15 bases outside the gene matches. The germline V gene has CDR1 SGHTA and CDR2 FQGNSA. The CDR3 runs 18 residues. The CDR3 is CASSLFPGQAFGGNEQFF. The CDR3 bases are TGTGCCAGCAGCTTATTCCCGGGACAGGCCTTTGGAGGCAATGAGCAGTTCTTC.

This clonotype was seen repeatedly, ten times or more. The chain carries TRBV6-1 and TRBJ1-2; 8 bases map to TRBD1. Germline assignment: CDR1 MNHNS and CDR2 SASEGT. V lost 4 bases and J lost 3; bases outside the gene matches: 7. The CDR3 loop spans 15 amino acids. CDR3 region: CASSVDRGSYYGYTF. CDR3 DNA sequence: TGTGCCAGCAGTGTTGACAGGGGCTCCTACTATGGCTACACCTTC.

Turning to this clonotype: A much larger clone lies one base from this, so it may be a read error. This chain joins TRBV29-1 and TRBJ1-5; 7 positions agree with TRBD1. Trimming cost V 4 bases and J 6 bases; bases outside gene matches: 6. The CDR3 spans 13 residues. The germline V gene has CDR1 SQVTM and CDR2 ANQGSEA. This CDR3 is CSVAGQVSQPQHF. As DNA, the CDR3 is TGCAGCGTTGCAGGACAGGTGAGTCAGCCCCAGCATTTT.

This clonotype was recorded at least ten times. The rearrangement joins TRBV5-6 to TRBJ1-1; D is unclear. V dropped 5 bases and J dropped 1 base, with 9 bases sitting between them. This CDR3 contains 13 residues. Germline V gene data show CDR1 as SGHDT and CDR2 as YYEEEE. Here the CDR3 DNA reads TGTGCCAGCAGTCGTGACCCGAACACTGAAGCTTTCTTT. Translated, it gives CASSRDPNTEAFF.

The chain links TRBV27 to TRBJ1-4; 7 bases map to TRBD1. Germline V CDR1 and CDR2: MNHEY, SMNVEV (reference sequence). The CDR3 has 15 residues. The trim removed 7 bases at V and 3 bases at J, leaving 8 bases unmatched. The chain's CDR3 is CASTPTGAANEKLFF. The CDR3 DNA sequence: TGTGCCAGCACCCCCACAGGGGCGGCTAATGAAAAACTGTTTTTT.

This clonotype was counted a few times. The chain couples TRBV7-2 to TRBJ2-5; possibly TRBD2 for D (9 bases). The germline CDR1 and CDR2 sequences are SGHTA and FQGNSA. The CDR3 spans 18 residues. Trimming took off 1 base at V and 4 bases at J, with 22 bases between the two ends. The CDR3 sequence: CASSLGQGAGGRRETQYF. The CDR3 DNA is TGTGCCAGCAGCTTAGGGCAGGGGGCGGGAGGGCGAAGAGAGACCCAGTACTTC.

This clonotype has ten or more counts. The genes are TRBV5-1 and TRBJ1-1; weak D call: TRBD1 (5 bases). The V gene lost 2 bases and the J gene lost 6 bases, with 11 bases spanning the gap. This CDR3 contains 13 residues. Germline CDR1 reads SGHRS; CDR2 reads YFSETQ. In nucleotides, the CDR3 is TGCGCCAGCAGCTTCAGGGATGGGGCTGAAGCTTTCTTT. Its translation is CASSFRDGAEAFF.

This clonotype was detected a few times. The CDR3: CSARGDGGVTGELFF. The DNA for the CDR3 is TGCAGTGCTAGGGGAGACGGGGGGGTCACCGGGGAGCTGTTTTTT. V and J are TRBV20-1 and TRBJ2-2; 8 positions match TRBD2. Germline V gives CDR1 DFQATT, CDR2 SNEGSKA (reference sequence). The CDR3 has 15 amino acids. After removal of 3 bases from V and 4 bases from J, the junction contained 7 bases not matched to a gene.

This clonotype was observed many times. The gene calls are TRBV5-6 and TRBJ2-5; D possibly corresponds to TRBD1 (6 bases). This CDR3 comprises 13 residues. CDR1 and CDR2 (germline): SGHDT, YYEEEE. V was pared by 0 bases and J by 4 bases, with 7 bases between. In DNA form, the CDR3 reads TGTGCCAGCAGCTTGGCCAGGGGAGAGACCCAGTACTTC. Amino acids: CASSLARGETQYF.

This clonotype was counted ten times or more. The CDR3 sequence is CASSSWTGQETQYF. DNA of the CDR3: TGTGCCAGCAGTTCCTGGACAGGGCAGGAGACCCAGTACTTC. The chain uses TRBV6-5 and TRBJ2-5; 8 nucleotides match TRBD1. With 4 bases clipped from V and 5 bases from J, the junction kept 6 bases outside the gene matches. The CDR3 extends over 14 amino acids. Germline V CDR1 and CDR2: MNHEY, SVGAGI.

Many counts were recorded for this clonotype. The J gene is TRBJ1-1, the V gene TRBV27; D gene ambiguous. Trimming cost V 1 base and J 2 bases, with 11 bases left between them. Germline V gene sequence: CDR1 MNHEY, CDR2 SMNVEV (reference sequence). CDR3 size: 15 residues. The CDR3 is CASSLWSGLNTEAFF. Here the CDR3 DNA reads TGTGCCAGCAGTTTATGGAGTGGTCTTAACACTGAAGCTTTCTTT.

This clonotype has ten or more counts. The gene calls are TRBV7-6 and TRBJ2-1, with D unresolved. The CDR3 has 12 residues. With 4 bases removed from V and 6 bases from J, the gap between germline ends came to 7 bases. Germline CDR1 and CDR2: SGHVS and FNYEAQ. CDR3 region: CASSSNFNEQFF. The CDR3 DNA is TGTGCCAGCAGCTCTAACTTCAATGAGCAGTTCTTC.

This clonotype was seen at least ten times. The chain has TRBV7-8 and TRBJ1-2; D is ambiguous. The germline CDR1 and CDR2 sequences are SGHVS and FQNEAQ. There are 15 residues in the CDR3. Trimming pared 5 bases from V and 8 bases from J, leaving 21 bases between. Here the CDR3 DNA reads TGTGCCAGCAGCCTACACTGGCCCTGGAGTCGAGGCTACACCTTC. Its translation: CASSLHWPWSRGYTF.

This clonotype was counted between two and nine times. The junction and the germline gene differ at one end; a read error may be behind it. V is TRBV27 and J is TRBJ2-7, with 11 bases fitting TRBD2. Germline assignment: CDR1 MNHEY and CDR2 SMNVEV (reference sequence). This CDR3 has 17 residues. CDR3: CATSRKGGLAADYEQYF. DNA of the CDR3: TGTGCCACCAGTCGGAAGGGGGGACTAGCGGCAGACTACGAGCAGTACTTC.

This clonotype was counted ten times or more. The gene calls are TRBV5-1 and TRBJ1-1; 8 bases are a match to TRBD1. Germline values: CDR1 SGHRS, CDR2 YFSETQ. The CDR3 covers 14 residues. Germline trimming cut 2 bases from V and 4 bases from J; bases unmatched to any gene: 4. CDR3 sequence reads: CASSFGTGRTEAFF. The CDR3 bases are TGCGCCAGCAGCTTCGGGACAGGCCGCACTGAAGCTTTCTTT.

This clonotype was seen a few times. The chain carries TRBV19 and TRBJ1-5, with D possibly matching TRBD1 (6 bases). The V end lost 0 bases, the J end lost 0 bases, and 12 bases lay between the germline ends. The CDR3 consists of 17 residues. Germline V CDR1 and CDR2: LNHDA, SQIVND (reference sequence). The CDR3 is CASSIEDSRNSNQPQHF. Written as DNA, the CDR3 is TGTGCCAGTAGTATAGAGGACAGTAGAAATAGCAATCAGCCCCAGCATTTT.

This clonotype was seen many times. The genes are TRBV29-1 and TRBJ2-2; D ambiguous. The CDR3 contains 13 residues. Per the germline V gene, CDR1 is SQVTM and CDR2 is ANQGSEA. With 0 bases removed from V and 2 bases from J, the gap between germline ends came to 4 bases. The CDR3 sequence: CSVEESNTGELFF. Written as DNA, the CDR3 is TGCAGCGTTGAAGAATCTAACACCGGGGAGCTGTTTTTT.

There are many counts of this clonotype. The chain carries TRBV12-3 or TRBV12-4 and TRBJ2-7; 14 bases align to TRBD2. There are 21 residues in the CDR3. Losses at the gene ends were 3 bases for V and 0 bases for J; bases not matched to a gene: 16. The CDR3 region is CASSLRHSGLAGAPPSYEQYF. For the CDR3, the DNA is TGTGCCAGCAGTTTGCGCCACTCGGGACTAGCGGGGGCCCCCCCCTCCTACGAGCAGTACTTC.